Below, one T cell receptor (beta chain) is given with its context. No antigen is known for it. The ends were cut back, 7 bases at V and 0 bases at J, with 7 bases in the middle. The V gene's germline CDR1 is MNHEY and CDR2 SMNVEV (reference sequence). This CDR3 has 14 amino acids. Sequenced by immunoSEQ multiplex PCR; TCRdb stores in-frame clones only, minus some. The sample lists around 94,000 clones; 70% to 90% were seen once. This entry comes from a study of identifying expanded T cells in peripheral blood. Study findings and constraints: About 1.2 clones differed between technical replicates, versus about 15 and 19 over time. Variance in clone template counts between approximately two-week samples significantly increased with total template count across all healthy donors.

The sequence derives from a person aged 18 to 69 in good health. Sequencing used blood. This sequence joins TRBV27 and TRBJ2-6; D not certain. CDR3 region: CASMDFSGANVLTF. DNA for the CDR3: TGTGCCAGCATGGATTTCTCTGGGGCCAACGTCCTGACTTTC.